This entry features one TCR beta chain sequence. Assay: immunoSEQ multiplex PCR; the TCRdb copy retains only in-frame clones and omits some. This table has about 40,000 clones, around 88% appearing once. Blood draws occurred at baseline, cycle 4 day 1, and cycle 7 day 1. The CDR3 length is 14 residues. J gave up 6 bases and V 0 bases, and 4 bases lay outside the gene matches. CDR1 and CDR2 from the germline V gene are MDHEN and SYDVKM. The data belong to a study of OX40 agonist ivuxolimab in advanced cancers. The starting material was CD4+ or CD8+ T cells sorted from blood, obtained in a trial of the OX40 agonist ivuxolimab. The clonotype originates from an adult with an advanced solid tumor such as melanoma, head and neck, liver or kidney cancer. The chain combines TRBV28 with TRBJ2-7; 8 nucleotides agree with TRBD1. Written as DNA, the CDR3 is TGTGCCAGCAGTTTATGGCGGACAGGGACCGAGCAGTACTTC. It codes for CASSLWRTGTEQYF.